A selection of T cell receptor beta chains follows, all from one sample in a study of CXCR3-negative and CXCR3-positive naive CD8 T cells. TCRdb re-called the 5' RACE reads and shows each CDR3 protein once, DNA omitted. This sample's clone table lists more than 65,000 distinct CDR3 sequences. The sequenced sample consisted of naive CXCR3- CD8+ T cells from blood. These receptors originate from a human donor in good health. Some clones in this sample may be carry-over from other donors' samples. Each CDR3 is given with its conserved first and last residue. Not all rows give a size; the values are once, few, many and, for expanded clones, a class.

abundance	v_gene	j_gene	CDR3aa
NA	TRBV29-1	TRBJ2-7	CSVEARAYEQYF
NA	TRBV7-9	TRBJ2-7	CASSWDRTYEQYF
NA	TRBV7-8	TRBJ2-7	CASSLDRGALAGGHLYEQYF
NA	TRBV9	TRBJ2-7	CASSSGGGGFYEQYF
NA	TRBV3-1	TRBJ2-1	CASSQGLLTYNEQFF
NA	TRBV11-1	TRBJ2-1	CASSRTGNHNEQFF
NA	TRBV29-1	TRBJ2-3	CSVDGGFSTDTQYF
NA	TRBV15	TRBJ1-1	CATSSPSGTGVAEAFF
NA	TRBV15	TRBJ1-5	CATSRPGDSPSNQPQHF
NA	TRBV29-1	TRBJ2-1	CSVDDRGRGNNEQFF
NA	TRBV29-1	TRBJ1-3	CSVVIGNTIYF
NA	TRBV6-5	TRBJ2-1	CASSYNPTGEQFF
NA	TRBV11-2	TRBJ1-1	CASSLLETNTEAFF
NA	TRBV5-6	TRBJ2-7	CASSLMGGYEQYF
NA	TRBV29-1	TRBJ2-1	CSAAGLAGAPSVNEQFF
NA	TRBV29-1	TRBJ2-3	CSVERGYIPGVASTDTQYF
NA	TRBV2	TRBJ2-3	CASRNRLVDTQYF
NA	TRBV5-1	TRBJ2-7	CASSDPTRQGLDEQYF
NA	TRBV28	TRBJ1-2	CASSTTGQLLNYGYTF
NA	TRBV7-9	TRBJ2-1	CASSLTTRSDEQFF
NA	TRBV7-9	TRBJ2-1	CASSLEVAGGFNEQFF
NA	TRBV7-8	TRBJ2-2	CASSLLSGHGELFF
NA	TRBV10-2	TRBJ2-7	CASSDTYEQYF
NA	TRBV9	TRBJ2-2	CASSGQGAFNTGELFF
NA	TRBV25-1	TRBJ2-3	CASSEYERYSTTDTQYF
NA	TRBV29-1	TRBJ2-7	CSVVGGISYEQYF
NA	TRBV14	TRBJ2-1	CASSQENRGLEYNEQFF
medium-sized	TRBV20-1	TRBJ2-7	CSARWTSDYEQYF
NA	TRBV29-1	TRBJ1-1	CSVEETAMGGHTEAFF
NA	TRBV20-1	TRBJ2-3	CSARDRERVSTDTQYF
NA	TRBV29-1	TRBJ1-1	CSVGDMNTEAFF
NA	TRBV19	TRBJ1-1	CASSIAGPEAFF
NA	TRBV27	TRBJ2-1	CASSSLYDNEQFF
NA	TRBV29-1	TRBJ1-4	CSAEREEKLFF
NA	TRBV29-1	TRBJ1-5	CSVVVEGSGQPQHF
NA	TRBV21-1	TRBJ2-5	CASSPWDSRSSQETQYF
NA	TRBV5-1	TRBJ1-4	CASSLEGSIDEKLFF
NA	TRBV2	TRBJ2-1	CASSEGPGQANEQFF
NA	TRBV28	TRBJ2-5	CASSLGVTSGRSETQYF
NA	TRBV21-1	TRBJ2-7	CASSRPERFSYEQYF
NA	TRBV25-1	TRBJ1-5	CASNTGNQPQHF
NA	TRBV7-2	TRBJ1-1	CASSLERYTGITEAFF